One and the same sample provided the 30 T cell receptor beta chains below, sequenced in a study of blood T cell repertoires in COVID-19. The data were produced by immunoSEQ multiplex PCR, yet TCRdb's version contains in-frame clones alone and is incomplete. The data show approximately 250,000 clones, approximately 88% seen once. What was sequenced was peripheral blood. Source of these receptors: a woman in her 70s with COVID-19, enrolled during active disease.

The chain recombines TRBV5-4 with TRBJ2-3; TRBD1 aligns across 7 bases. J gave up 3 bases and V 5 bases, and 6 bases lay outside the gene matches. The germline V gene encodes CDR1 SGHNT and CDR2 YYREEE (reference sequence). CDR3 length: 14 residues. DNA of the CDR3: TGTGCCAGCAGACGGGACAGCCTGACAGATACGCAGTATTTT. Protein sequence: CASRRDSLTDTQYF.

The chain carries TRBV7-9 and TRBJ2-3; 8 nucleotides match TRBD2. The junction had 8 bases not matched to a gene; V was cut back by 7 bases and J by 2 bases. The CDR3 sequence is 15 residues long. Germline lookup yields CDR1 SEHNR and CDR2 FQNEAQ (reference sequence). The chain's CDR3 is CASTEVAGPTDTQYF. CDR3 DNA: TGTGCCAGCACTGAGGTAGCGGGGCCCACAGATACGCAGTATTTT.

The rearrangement uses TRBV5-4 and TRBJ2-2, with 9 bases matching TRBD1. Germline V lookup: CDR1 SGHNT, CDR2 YYREEE (reference sequence). After removal of 4 bases from V and 1 base from J, the junction contained 2 bases not matched to a gene. This CDR3 spans 15 amino acids. CDR3 in DNA: TGTGCCAGCAGCCAGGGACAGGGGAACACCGGGGAGCTGTTTTTT. Encoded protein: CASSQGQGNTGELFF.

The genes are TRBV28 and TRBJ1-2; possibly TRBD1 for D (5 bases). The CDR3 contains 15 residues. Germline loops: CDR1 MDHEN, CDR2 SYDVKM. Deletions cut 7 bases from V and 3 bases from J, with 18 bases between. The CDR3 reads CASTRAGGGYYGYTF. CDR3 DNA sequence: TGTGCCAGCACTCGGGCTGGGGGGGGGTACTATGGCTACACCTTC.

J is TRBJ2-2 and V is TRBV7-8, with 7 bases fitting TRBD1. The CDR3 is made up of 16 amino acids. Germline V lookup: CDR1 SGHVS, CDR2 FQNEAQ. The V and J ends lost 3 bases and 0 bases, in that order; junction bases with no gene match: 4. The CDR3 sequence: CASSFGTDSNTGELFF. CDR3 DNA sequence: TGTGCCAGCAGCTTCGGGACAGACTCGAACACCGGGGAGCTGTTTTTT. Looking up the rest from reference TRBV7-8 and TRBJ2-2 gives the full variable domain: GAGVSQSPRYKVAKRGQDVALRCDPISGHVSLFWYQQALGQGPEFLTYFQNEAQLDKSGLPSDRFFAERPEGSVSTLKIQRTQQEDSAVYLCASSFGTDSNTGELFFGEGSRLTVL.

This chain joins TRBV9 and TRBJ1-3; weak D call: TRBD1 (6 bases). The CDR3 sequence is 16 residues long. Germline lookup yields CDR1 SGDLS and CDR2 YYNGEE. Deletions cut 1 base from V and 4 bases from J, with 15 bases between. This chain's CDR3 is CASSVTARGSGNTIYF. CDR3 DNA: TGTGCCAGCAGCGTAACAGCCAGGGGATCCGGAAACACCATATATTTT.

The chain joins TRBV28 to TRBJ2-1; TRBD2 is a possible D gene (7 bases). The CDR3 is 15 amino acids. Germline values: CDR1 MDHEN, CDR2 SYDVKM. V dropped 3 bases and J dropped 0 bases, with 9 bases sitting between them. The DNA for the CDR3 is TGTGCCAGCAGTTTTGCGGGGGCCTCCTACAATGAGCAGTTCTTC. Its translation is CASSFAGASYNEQFF.

The chain combines TRBV5-6 with TRBJ2-7, with 7 bases identical to TRBD2. The CDR3 is made up of 14 amino acids. CDR1 is SGHDT, CDR2 YYEEEE, per germline. V lost 2 bases and J lost 3; bases outside the gene matches: 5. This chain's CDR3 is CASSFGEGFYEQYF. CDR3 sequence (DNA): TGTGCCAGCAGCTTCGGGGAGGGTTTCTACGAGCAGTACTTC.

V is TRBV28 and J is TRBJ1-2, with unresolved D. The germline V gene encodes CDR1 MDHEN and CDR2 SYDVKM. V was pared by 5 bases and J by 8 bases, with 24 bases between. This CDR3 is built from 16 residues. Here the CDR3 reads CASSPPVSQRGLGYTF. CDR3 DNA sequence: TGTGCCAGCAGTCCCCCGGTATCCCAAAGAGGGTTAGGCTACACCTTC.

Details on this clone: Other DNA sequences of this sample code for an identical CDR3. V and J are TRBV28 and TRBJ1-3, with a weak D call TRBD1 (5 bases). Per the germline V gene, CDR1 is MDHEN and CDR2 is SYDVKM. The CDR3 contains 12 residues. The V end was cut by 7 bases, the J end by 4 bases, with 8 bases between. CDR3 sequence: CASTYRGNTIYF. The CDR3, as DNA: TGTGCCAGCACCTACAGGGGAAACACCATATATTTT. The variable domain in full, completed from reference TRBV28 and TRBJ1-3, reads DVKVTQSSRYLVKRTGEKVFLECVQDMDHENMFWYRQDPGLGLRLIYFSYDVKMKEKGDIPEGYSVSREKKERFSLILESASTNQTSMYLCASTYRGNTIYFGEGSWLTVV.

CDR3 nucleotides: TGTGCCAGTAGTCAGGCTAACTCTGGAAACACCATATATTTT. Residues: CASSQANSGNTIYF. The chain couples TRBV19 to TRBJ1-3; the D is unclear. The V gene lost 5 bases and the J gene lost 0 bases, with 8 bases spanning the gap. The CDR3 is 14 amino acids. Germline V lookup: CDR1 LNHDA, CDR2 SQIVND (reference sequence).

This clone has a handful of counts. The gene calls are TRBV27 and TRBJ2-3, with D tentatively TRBD2 (5 bases). V lost 10 bases and J lost 4, with 15 bases in between. Germline V gives CDR1 MNHEY, CDR2 SMNVEV (reference sequence). The CDR3 spans 13 residues. The CDR3 is CATRPLASDTQYF. The DNA of the CDR3 is TGTGCCACCAGGCCGCTAGCTTCAGATACGCAGTATTTT.

The gene calls are TRBV7-3 and TRBJ2-1, with 7 bases identical to TRBD1. Germline loops: CDR1 SGHTA, CDR2 FQGTGA. The CDR3 has 14 amino acids. Trimming took 5 bases from V and 2 from J; bases not matched to a gene: 3. The CDR3 reads CASSPGTAYNEQFF. The CDR3 DNA sequence: TGTGCCAGCAGCCCAGGGACAGCCTACAATGAGCAGTTCTTC. Filled out from reference TRBV7-3 and TRBJ2-1, the complete variable domain reads GAGVSQTPSNKVTEKGKYVELRCDPISGHTALYWYRQSLGQGPEFLIYFQGTGAADDSGLPNDRFFAVRPEGSVSTLKIQRTERGDSAVYLCASSPGTAYNEQFFGPGTRLTVL.

The chain links TRBV27 to TRBJ1-2, with D perhaps TRBD1 (5 bases). The CDR3 is 14 residues long. The V end was cut by 3 bases, the J end by 2 bases, with 10 bases between. The germline V gene encodes CDR1 MNHEY and CDR2 SMNVEV (reference sequence). CDR3 nucleotides: TGTGCCAGCAGTTTGGGGCGACACAACTATGGCTACACCTTC. Its protein product is CASSLGRHNYGYTF.

This clone was found a few times. The chain recombines TRBV5-1 with TRBJ1-6; 9 bases are a match to TRBD1. In germline, CDR1 is SGHRS, CDR2 YFSETQ. The CDR3 extends over 19 amino acids. The J segment lost 0 bases and the V segment lost 7 bases, leaving 14 bases of the junction unmatched. DNA of the CDR3: TGCGCCAGCGGAATACTGGGACAGGGAGTGAGCTCCTATAATTCACCCCTCCACTTT. Amino acid sequence: CASGILGQGVSSYNSPLHF.

V and J are TRBV2 and TRBJ1-5; D may be TRBD1 (6 bases). Per germline, CDR1 SNHLY and CDR2 FYNNEI. Trimming left V 4 bases short and J 4 bases short, with 14 bases between. The CDR3 is 15 residues long. The CDR3 nucleotides read TGTGCCAGCAGTGGGGGGGGCGCGATAAATCAGCCCCAGCATTTT. It codes for CASSGGGAINQPQHF.

The genes are TRBV7-6 and TRBJ1-2; TRBD1 might be the D (6 bases). The germline CDR1 and CDR2 sequences are SGHVS and FNYEAQ. The V and J ends lost 4 bases and 4 bases respectively, with 16 bases between them. The CDR3 loop spans 15 amino acids. The CDR3 spells CASSSGTGKGYGYTF. The CDR3 DNA sequence: TGTGCCAGCAGCTCGGGAACAGGGAAGGGCTATGGCTACACCTTC.

V is TRBV5-1 and J is TRBJ1-5; 7 bases line up with TRBD1. V lost 4 bases to trimming and J lost 6 bases; unmatched junction nucleotides: 7. Germline V gene data show CDR1 as SGHRS and CDR2 as YFSETQ. The CDR3 contains 14 residues. The CDR3 region is CASSAAGGGQPQHF. CDR3 sequence (DNA): TGCGCCAGCAGCGCGGCAGGGGGAGGTCAGCCCCAGCATTTT.

CDR3: CAISDSRSTGELFF. The CDR3 DNA reads as TGTGCCATCAGTGATTCCCGGAGCACCGGGGAGCTGTTTTTT. The chain employs TRBV10-3 and TRBJ2-2; no firm D call. With 3 bases removed from V and 4 bases from J, the gap between germline ends came to 9 bases. CDR3 length: 14 amino acids. Germline CDR1 and CDR2: ENHRY and SYGVKD.

This rearrangement joins TRBV7-8 to TRBJ1-2; 7 bases are shared with TRBD1. Germline V gene lookup returns CDR1 SGHVS and CDR2 FQNEAQ. The CDR3 has 13 amino acids. V was pared by 4 bases and J by 4 bases, with 3 bases of the junction left unmatched. CDR3: CASSSPGGYGYTF. CDR3 bases: TGTGCCAGCAGCTCCCCAGGGGGCTATGGCTACACCTTC.

CDR3 DNA sequence: TGTGCCAGCAGCGAGATACTAGCGGGAGTTACCGGGGAGCTGTTTTTT. It specifies CASSEILAGVTGELFF. This sequence joins TRBV5-4 and TRBJ2-2, with TRBD2 identical over 11 bases. The ends lost 4 bases at V and 5 bases at J; junction bases unmatched: 7. The CDR3 has 16 residues. The germline gives CDR1 SGHNT, CDR2 YYREEE (reference sequence).

This clone was seen at least ten times. The chain uses TRBV2 and TRBJ2-7; 7 positions match TRBD2. The germline gives CDR1 SNHLY, CDR2 FYNNEI. The CDR3 length is 15 residues. The J segment lost 2 bases and the V segment lost 8 bases, leaving 12 bases of the junction unmatched. The CDR3 nucleotides are TGTGCCAGCCGTGGAGCTAGCGGAGGAACCTACGAGCAGTACTTC. Its translation is CASRGASGGTYEQYF.

CDR3 nucleotide sequence: TGTGCCAGCAGTACCACAGGGGTCGGGGCCAACGTCCTGACTTTC. Translation gives CASSTTGVGANVLTF. The V gene is TRBV6-5, the J gene TRBJ2-6, with 7 bases fitting TRBD1. The CDR3 extends over 15 amino acids. The junction had 5 bases not matched to a gene; V was cut back by 5 bases and J by 4 bases. The germline gives CDR1 MNHEY, CDR2 SVGAGI.

CDR3 sequence reads: CASSQGEAQYF. The CDR3 bases are TGTGCCAGCAGTCAGGGGGAGGCCCAGTACTTC. This chain joins TRBV27 and TRBJ2-5, with a possible D match to TRBD1 (7 bases). Per the germline V gene, CDR1 is MNHEY and CDR2 is SMNVEV (reference sequence). The CDR3 loop spans 11 amino acids. V was trimmed by 5 bases and J by 9 bases, leaving 10 bases between them.

The V gene is TRBV9, the J gene TRBJ1-3; possibly TRBD1 for D (6 bases). The V gene lost 4 bases and the J gene lost 6 bases, with 23 bases spanning the gap. Germline CDR1 SGDLS, CDR2 YYNGEE. The CDR3 loop spans 17 amino acids. This CDR3 reads CASSRYNPTGSQNTIYF. CDR3 in DNA: TGTGCCAGCAGCCGCTATAACCCAACAGGGTCTCAAAACACCATATATTTT.

The chain is built from TRBV2 and TRBJ2-7, with 7 positions matching TRBD1. Germline CDR1 and CDR2: SNHLY and FYNNEI. Germline trimming cut 6 bases from V and 0 bases from J; bases unmatched to any gene: 8. The CDR3 covers 15 residues. The CDR3 DNA is TGTGCCAGCAGGGTCACAGGGGCGCCCTCCTACGAGCAGTACTTC. It yields the protein CASRVTGAPSYEQYF.

V usage is TRBV27 and J usage is TRBJ2-1; TRBD2 aligns across 11 bases. The CDR3 consists of 16 residues. The germline V gene has CDR1 MNHEY and CDR2 SMNVEV (reference sequence). Trimming removed 4 bases from V and 6 bases from J; junction bases left unmatched: 8. CDR3 residues: CASSYRTSGRSNEQFF. In DNA, the CDR3 is TGTGCCAGCAGTTATCGGACTAGCGGGCGTTCCAATGAGCAGTTCTTC.

The CDR3 reads CASSFRGSYEQYF. The CDR3 DNA reads TGTGCCAGCAGTTTTAGAGGCTCCTACGAGCAGTACTTC. The chain links TRBV28 to TRBJ2-7; the D is unclear. Germline V gives CDR1 MDHEN, CDR2 SYDVKM. This CDR3 is 13 amino acids long. With 3 bases removed from V and 0 bases from J, the gap between germline ends came to 6 bases. Combining the CDR3 with reference TRBV28 and TRBJ2-7 gives the whole variable domain DVKVTQSSRYLVKRTGEKVFLECVQDMDHENMFWYRQDPGLGLRLIYFSYDVKMKEKGDIPEGYSVSREKKERFSLILESASTNQTSMYLCASSFRGSYEQYFGPGTRLTVT.

The chain uses TRBV7-9 and TRBJ1-2; perhaps TRBD1 as D (5 bases). Deletions cut 1 base from V and 8 bases from J, with 23 bases between. CDR1 and CDR2 from the germline V gene are SEHNR and FQNEAQ (reference sequence). The CDR3 totals 17 residues. This chain's CDR3 is CASSLGLGGVSPGGYTF. The CDR3 nucleotides are TGTGCCAGCAGCTTAGGTTTGGGGGGGGTATCCCCCGGGGGCTACACCTTC. Together with reference TRBV7-9 and TRBJ1-2, the CDR3 gives the full variable domain: DTGVSQNPRHKITKRGQNVTFRCDPISEHNRLYWYRQTLGQGPEFLTYFQNEAQLEKSRLLSDRFSAERPKGSFSTLEIQRTEQGDSAMYLCASSLGLGGVSPGGYTFGSGTRLTVV.

The J gene is TRBJ1-2, the V gene TRBV29-1; a weak D match, TRBD1 (6 bases). V lost 7 bases and J 8 bases, leaving 14 bases between the germline ends. The V gene's germline CDR1 is SQVTM and CDR2 ANQGSEA. The CDR3 is made up of 11 amino acids. The CDR3 DNA is TGCAGCGCATTACAGGGAGTCGGCTACACCTTC. It encodes CSALQGVGYTF.